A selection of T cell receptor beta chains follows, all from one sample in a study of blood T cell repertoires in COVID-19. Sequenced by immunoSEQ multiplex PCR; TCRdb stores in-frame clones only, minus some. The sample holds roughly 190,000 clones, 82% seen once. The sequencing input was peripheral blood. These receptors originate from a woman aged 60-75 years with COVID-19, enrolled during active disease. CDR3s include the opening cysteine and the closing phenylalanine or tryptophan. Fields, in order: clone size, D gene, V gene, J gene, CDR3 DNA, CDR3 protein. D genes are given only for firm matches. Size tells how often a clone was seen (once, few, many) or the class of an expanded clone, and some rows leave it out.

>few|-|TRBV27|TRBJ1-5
TGTGCCAGCAACCCGGGGGATGGTGGTGAGGGAAAAGCGGATCAGCCCCAGCATTTT
CASNPGDGGEGKADQPQHF
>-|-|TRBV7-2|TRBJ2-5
TGTGCCAGCAAGCGGGACACAAGACAAGAGACCCAGTACTTC
CASKRDTRQETQYF
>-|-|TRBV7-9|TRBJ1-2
TGTGCCAGCAGCTTCGGGGAAGGACAGTATGGCTACACCTTC
CASSFGEGQYGYTF
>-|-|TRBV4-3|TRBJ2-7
TGCGCCAGCAGCCAAGATCTCGCACATGGGGCTAGATCCATTCGGGGGACCTACGAGCAGTACTTC
CASSQDLAHGARSIRGTYEQYF
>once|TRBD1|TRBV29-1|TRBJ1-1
TGCAGCGTGGACAGGGAAGGAGTGAATGAAGCTTTCTTT
CSVDREGVNEAFF
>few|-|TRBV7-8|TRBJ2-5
TGTGCCAGCAGGAGGGAGCTGGGAGAGACCCAGTACTTC
CASRRELGETQYF
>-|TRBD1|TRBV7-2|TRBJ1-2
TGTGCCAGCAGCTCCGGACAGGACTATGGCTACACCTTC
CASSSGQDYGYTF
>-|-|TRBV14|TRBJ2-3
TGTGCCAGCAGCCCTCCGGGACTGTGGACGCAGTATTTT
CASSPPGLWTQYF
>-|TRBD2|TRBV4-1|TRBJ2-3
TGCGCCAGCAGCCAAGAAGGTAGCGGGAGAACAGATACGCAGTATTTT
CASSQEGSGRTDTQYF
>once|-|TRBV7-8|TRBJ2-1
TGTGCCAGCAGCTCCCTCCGCCCAGGGTATTACAATGAGCAGTTCTTC
CASSSLRPGYYNEQFF
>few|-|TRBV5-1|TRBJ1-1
TGCGCCAGCAGCTTGGAACAGGGTGAAGCTTTCTTT
CASSLEQGEAFF
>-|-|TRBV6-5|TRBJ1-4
TGTGCCAGCACGACAGGAGTTAATGAAAAACTGTTTTTT
CASTTGVNEKLFF
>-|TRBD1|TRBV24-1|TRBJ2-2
TGTGCCACCAGTGACCCCCTTGGAGACAGGGGATCGACCACCGGGGAGCTGTTTTTT
CATSDPLGDRGSTTGELFF
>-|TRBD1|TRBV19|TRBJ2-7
TGTGCCAGTAGTATAAGCCCGGGACAGGTCCACTACGAGCAGTACTTC
CASSISPGQVHYEQYF
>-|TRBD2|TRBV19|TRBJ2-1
TGTGCCAGTAGTCAAGGGAGCCTAGCGGGAGTCCTCAATGAGCAGTTCTTC
CASSQGSLAGVLNEQFF
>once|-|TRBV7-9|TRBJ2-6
TGTGCCAGTCCTCAGGGTGCAGGGGCCAACGTCCTGACTTTC
CASPQGAGANVLTF
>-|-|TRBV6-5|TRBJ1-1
TGTGCCAGCAGTTACTCAAAGGGAGCCGGCACTGAAGCTTTCTTT
CASSYSKGAGTEAFF
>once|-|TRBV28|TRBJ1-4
TGTGCCAGCAGTGCTCCGCCGGGACTGAGTAATGAAAAACTGTTTTTT
CASSAPPGLSNEKLFF
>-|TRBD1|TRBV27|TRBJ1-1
TGTGCCAGCAGCCTACGGACAGGGGCCCCGAACACTGAAGCTTTCTTT
CASSLRTGAPNTEAFF
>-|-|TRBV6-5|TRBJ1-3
TGTGCCAGCAGTTACTCGAGTTTGGGAAACACCATATATTTT
CASSYSSLGNTIYF
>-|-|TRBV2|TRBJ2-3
TGTGCCAGCGCTCCGGAGGGGGATACGCAGTATTTT
CASAPEGDTQYF
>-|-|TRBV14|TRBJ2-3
TGTGCCAGCAGCCAAGAGGGGCAGGCTAGCACAGATACGCAGTATTTT
CASSQEGQASTDTQYF
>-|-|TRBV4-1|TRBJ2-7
TGCGCCAGCAGCCCCCAGGGGAGCTCCTACGAGCAGTACTTC
CASSPQGSSYEQYF
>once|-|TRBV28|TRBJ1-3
TGTGCCAGCAGTTTGGAGGCATCTGGAAACACCATATATTTT
CASSLEASGNTIYF
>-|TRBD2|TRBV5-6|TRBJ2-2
TGTGCCAGCAGCCGCTTTAGCGGGAGAAATGTAGTAGGGGAGCTGTTTTTT
CASSRFSGRNVVGELFF
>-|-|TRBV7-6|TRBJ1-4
TGTGCCAGTCTCCCTTTTGCGCCCGAAAAACTGTTTTTT
CASLPFAPEKLFF
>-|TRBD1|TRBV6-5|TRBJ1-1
TGTGCCAGCAGTTTGGACAGGGGCTCGAACACTGAAGCTTTCTTT
CASSLDRGSNTEAFF
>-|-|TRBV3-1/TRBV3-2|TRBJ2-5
TGTGCCAGCAGTACACTAGGTAGAGAGACCCAGTACTTC
CASSTLGRETQYF
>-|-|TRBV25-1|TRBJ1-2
TGTGCCAGCAGTGAATATCGGAGTGGGACACTTGGCTACACCTTC
CASSEYRSGTLGYTF
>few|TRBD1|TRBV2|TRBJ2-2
TGTGCCAGCAGGGGGGACAGGGGAGTTCCCGGGGAGCTGTTTTTT
CASRGDRGVPGELFF
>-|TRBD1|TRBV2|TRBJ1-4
TGTGCCAGCAGGCCTGACAGGGGGAAGAATGAAAAACTGTTTTTT
CASRPDRGKNEKLFF
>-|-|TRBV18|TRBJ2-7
TGTGCCAGCTCACCAGCGGAGGGACCCAAGGTAGAGCAGTACTTC
CASSPAEGPKVEQYF
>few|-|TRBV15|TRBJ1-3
TGTGCCACCAGCAGAGATGAACGGGACACCATATATTTT
CATSRDERDTIYF
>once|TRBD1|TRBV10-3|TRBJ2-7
TGTGCCATCAGTGAGGACAGGGTGATGTACGAGCAGTACTTC
CAISEDRVMYEQYF
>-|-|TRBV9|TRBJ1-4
TGTGCCAGCAGCGTATTCACCGGCGGGAATGAAAAACTGTTTTTT
CASSVFTGGNEKLFF
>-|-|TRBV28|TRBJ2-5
TGTGCCAGCAGTGAACAGGGACTACAGACCCAGTACTTC
CASSEQGLQTQYF
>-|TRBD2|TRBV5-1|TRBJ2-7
TGCGCCAGCAGCCCGAGGTATGAGCGGGGCTATTACTACGAGCAGTACTTC
CASSPRYERGYYYEQYF
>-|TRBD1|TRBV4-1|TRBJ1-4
TGCGCCAGCAGCCTACAGGGGACGGGGGCAACTAATGAAAAACTGTTTTTT
CASSLQGTGATNEKLFF
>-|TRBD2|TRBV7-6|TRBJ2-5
TGTGCCAGCAGCTTCCCCACTCCGGGACTAGGGGGTGCGGGGACCCAGTACTTC
CASSFPTPGLGGAGTQYF
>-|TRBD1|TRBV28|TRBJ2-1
TGTGCCAGCAGGTTATTCGGGACAGGGGGCGATGAGCAGTTCTTC
CASRLFGTGGDEQFF
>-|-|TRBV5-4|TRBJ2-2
TGTGCCAGCAGCTCCGACAGAAACACCGGGGAGCTGTTTTTT
CASSSDRNTGELFF
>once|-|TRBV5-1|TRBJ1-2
TGCGCCAGCAGCTTTTCGACAGCTAACTATGGCTACACCTTC
CASSFSTANYGYTF
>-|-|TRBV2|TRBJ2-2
TGTGCCAGCAGTGAGGTCAGGAACACCGGGGAGCTGTTTTTT
CASSEVRNTGELFF
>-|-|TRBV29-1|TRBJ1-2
TGCAGCGTTGAAGTGAGCGTTCTCGACTATGGCTACACCTTC
CSVEVSVLDYGYTF
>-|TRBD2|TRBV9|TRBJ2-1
TGTGCCAGCACCGTGCAGGGCGGGAGTGTGTATGAGCAGTTCTTC
CASTVQGGSVYEQFF
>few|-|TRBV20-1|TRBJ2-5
TGCAGTGCTAGTTACGGGGGAGAGACCCAGTACTTC
CSASYGGETQYF
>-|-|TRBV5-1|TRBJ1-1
TGCGCCAGCAGCCCGCGGGAGGGCGGGAACACTGAAGCTTTCTTT
CASSPREGGNTEAFF
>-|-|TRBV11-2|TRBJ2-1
TGTGCCAGCAGCTTAGATGAGGGCGGGGTTTCCTACAATGAGCAGTTCTTC
CASSLDEGGVSYNEQFF
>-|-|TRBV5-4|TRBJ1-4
TGTGCCAGCAGCTTAAGCAGGGAGGGTGAAAAACTGTTTTTT
CASSLSREGEKLFF
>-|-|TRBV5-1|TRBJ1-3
TGCGCCAGCGGGGGGGGCGGCTCTGGAAACACCATATATTTT
CASGGGGSGNTIYF
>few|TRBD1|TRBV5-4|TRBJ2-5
TGTGCCAGCAGCATGACAGGGGAAGAGACCCAGTACTTC
CASSMTGEETQYF
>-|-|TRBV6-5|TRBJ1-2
TGTGCCAGCAGTTACTCGACAGCTTTAAACTATGGCTACACCTTC
CASSYSTALNYGYTF